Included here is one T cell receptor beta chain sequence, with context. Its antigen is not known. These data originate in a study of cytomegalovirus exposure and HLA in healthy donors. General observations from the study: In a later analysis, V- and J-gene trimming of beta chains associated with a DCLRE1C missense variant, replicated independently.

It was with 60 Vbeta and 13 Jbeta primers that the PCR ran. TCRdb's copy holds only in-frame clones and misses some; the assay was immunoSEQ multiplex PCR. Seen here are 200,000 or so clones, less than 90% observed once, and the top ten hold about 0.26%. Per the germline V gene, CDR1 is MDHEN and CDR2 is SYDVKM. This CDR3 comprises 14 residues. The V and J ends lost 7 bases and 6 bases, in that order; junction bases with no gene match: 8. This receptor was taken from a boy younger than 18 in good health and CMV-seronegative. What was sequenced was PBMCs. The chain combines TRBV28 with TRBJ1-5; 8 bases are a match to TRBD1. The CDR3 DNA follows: TGTGCCAGCACCCTAGGACAGGGCGGTCAGCCCCAGCATTTT. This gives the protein CASTLGQGGQPQHF.